One sample yielded the 7 T cell receptor beta chains listed below, sequenced in a study of PD-L1 blockade in urothelial cancer. Sequenced by immunoSEQ multiplex PCR; TCRdb stores in-frame clones only, minus some. Seen here are approximately 70,000 clones, 80% to 85% observed once, and the top ten hold about a tenth. Indicated time point: pretreatment peripheral blood. This sample comprised PBMCs, obtained around atezolizumab (anti-PD-L1) treatment. These receptors were obtained from a woman aged 70-85 years with urothelial cancer.

The V call is TRBV7-9, the J call TRBJ2-5; D may be TRBD1 (6 bases). The CDR3 contains 13 residues. Germline CDR1 SEHNR, CDR2 FQNEAQ (reference sequence). Trimming took 7 bases from V and 1 from J, leaving 10 bases between them. The CDR3 here is CASKTGTQETQYF. The CDR3 DNA follows: TGTGCCAGCAAAACAGGGACCCAAGAGACCCAGTACTTC.

The V and J genes are TRBV7-2 and TRBJ2-7, with 10 nucleotides matching TRBD1. This CDR3 contains 17 residues. V was clipped by 5 bases and J by 2 bases; unmatched bases: 12. Germline V gene sequence: CDR1 SGHTA, CDR2 FQGNSA. CDR3 sequence reads: CASSPEGAGQGTYEQYF. The CDR3 region has the DNA TGTGCCAGCAGCCCCGAGGGTGCGGGACAGGGGACCTACGAGCAGTACTTC. Drawing the rest from reference TRBV7-2 and TRBJ2-7, the complete variable domain is GAGVSQSPSNKVTEKGKDVELRCDPISGHTALYWYRQSLGQGLEFLIYFQGNSAPDKSGLPSDRFSAERTGGSVSTLTIQRTQQEDSAVYLCASSPEGAGQGTYEQYFGPGTRLTVT.

In its sample, this clone was seen a few times. J is TRBJ2-5 and V is TRBV10-3, with 9 nucleotides matching TRBD1. Germline V lookup: CDR1 ENHRY, CDR2 SYGVKD. Trimming cost V 3 bases and J 3 bases; bases outside gene matches: 2. The length of the CDR3 is 14 residues. The DNA of the CDR3 is TGTGCCATCAGTGACGGACAGGGGAAAGAGACCCAGTACTTC. Translating it yields CAISDGQGKETQYF.

The gene calls are TRBV7-2 and TRBJ1-2, with D tentatively TRBD1 (5 bases). Germline-derived CDR1 and CDR2 are SGHTA and FQGNSA. The length of the CDR3 is 12 residues. V lost 2 bases and J 13 bases, leaving 14 bases between the germline ends. The DNA for the CDR3 is TGTGCCAGCAGCTTACCGGGACTACCCACCACCTTC. Translating gives CASSLPGLPTTF.

In its sample, this clone was seen a few times. This chain's CDR3 is CASSATSGSNEQFF. The DNA of the CDR3 is TGTGCCAGCAGCGCTACTAGCGGGTCTAATGAGCAGTTCTTC. The rearrangement joins TRBV11-1 to TRBJ2-1; 9 nucleotides align to TRBD2. The germline V gene has CDR1 SGHAT and CDR2 FQDESV (reference sequence). CDR3 size: 14 residues. V lost 5 bases and J lost 7; bases outside the gene matches: 6.

This chain joins TRBV2 and TRBJ2-1; TRBD1 matches at 7 bases. J was trimmed by 2 bases and V by 2 bases; bases with no gene match: 3. CDR1 SNHLY and CDR2 FYNNEI come from the germline V gene. The CDR3 covers 15 residues. The CDR3 loop reads CASSEKGAPYNEQFF. The CDR3 coding sequence is TGTGCCAGCAGTGAAAAGGGGGCCCCCTACAATGAGCAGTTCTTC.

This chain links TRBV5-1 with TRBJ1-4; 10 nucleotides line up with TRBD1. From germline, CDR1 is SGHRS and CDR2 YFSETQ. This CDR3 is built from 16 residues. V gave up 4 bases and J gave up 3 bases; unmatched junction bases: 6. CDR3 protein: CASSGGTGAPNEKLFF. In DNA, the CDR3 is TGCGCCAGCAGCGGAGGGACAGGGGCTCCTAATGAAAAACTGTTTTTT.